This T cell receptor (beta chain) was captured by sequencing in a study of T cells expressing NK-cell markers. This CDR3 comprises 16 residues. Germline V gene data show CDR1 as SGHRS and CDR2 as YFSETQ. As regards this clonotype: Antigen specificity is unknown.

Broader study findings: The same clonotypes also predominated in the CD3+CD56-NKG2C+ fraction of four donors.

The authors made TCR beta cDNA libraries by 5'RACE template switching. This switching added a universal primer site and UMIs. TCRdb reanalyzed the 5' RACE reads, giving one entry per CDR3 protein sequence and no DNA. The listing contains about 180,000 distinct CDR3 sequences. This chain uses TRBV5-1 with TRBJ1-5; TCRdb's D gene call, TRBD1, goes unchecked for lack of DNA. The origin of this receptor is a woman aged 18 to 75 in good health. The sequencing sample was made of blood T cells: a sorted CD56 or NKG2C T cell subset, CD4+ or CD8+ T cells, or bulk PBMC T cells (not recorded which). The CDR3 loop is CASSPQGADSNQPQHF. Together with reference TRBV5-1 and TRBJ1-5, the CDR3 gives the full variable domain: KAGVTQTPRYLIKTRGQQVTLSCSPISGHRSVSWYQQTPGQGLQFLFEYFSETQRNKGNFPGRFSGRQFSNSRSEMNVSTLELGDSALYLCASSPQGADSNQPQHFGDGTRLSIL.